The rows below give T cell receptor beta chains drawn from one sample of a study of blood T cell repertoires in COVID-19. The assay was immunoSEQ multiplex PCR, and TCRdb's table has in-frame clones only and misses some. Of approximately 150,000 clones listed, over 80% are singletons. What was sequenced was peripheral blood. All receptors come from a man aged 65 to 85 who had recovered from COVID-19. The CDR3 runs from the conserved cysteine through the conserved F or W. Fields, in order: D gene, J gene, clone size, V gene, CDR3 DNA, CDR3 protein. D genes are given only for firm matches. Expanded clones are given a class, and other clones once, few, many or no size at all.

NA,TRBJ1-5,few,TRBV19,TGTGCCAGTAGTAAGGGGTATCAGCCCCAGCATTTT,CASSKGYQPQHF
TRBD1,TRBJ1-5,NA,TRBV28,TGTGCCAGCAGTAATTTCCGGGACAGGGGGTATCAGCCCCAGCATTTT,CASSNFRDRGYQPQHF
NA,TRBJ2-1,NA,TRBV9,TGTGCCAGCAGCGTAGCGGGAGCTACCTACAATGAGCAGTTCTTC,CASSVAGATYNEQFF
NA,TRBJ1-1,NA,TRBV10-3,TGTGCCATCAGTGAGTCGAACCAGGTGAACACTGAAGCTTTCTTT,CAISESNQVNTEAFF
TRBD2,TRBJ2-7,few,TRBV4-2,TGTGCCAGCAGCCAAGGACTAGCGGGTTACGAGCAGTACTTC,CASSQGLAGYEQYF
NA,TRBJ1-6,few,TRBV5-5,TGTGCCAGCAGCCTAAACAGGAATTCACCCCTCCACTTT,CASSLNRNSPLHF
TRBD1,TRBJ2-1,NA,TRBV6-5,TGTGCCAGCAGTTATCAGGACAGGGGGGTCTACAATGAGCAGTTCTTC,CASSYQDRGVYNEQFF
TRBD1,TRBJ1-5,NA,TRBV7-7,TGTGCTAGCAGCGGACAGGGGTGGAGCAATCAGCCCCAGCATTTT,CASSGQGWSNQPQHF
TRBD2,TRBJ2-2,few,TRBV10-1,TGCGCCAGCAGTGAAGGCCAAGCGGGAGGTACCGGGGAGCTGTTTTTT,CASSEGQAGGTGELFF
TRBD2,TRBJ2-1,NA,TRBV7-8,TGTGCCAGCAGCTTAGTCCGGTTTTTTTGGACTAGCGGGAGCTCCTACAATGAGCAGTTCTTC,CASSLVRFFWTSGSSYNEQFF